This TCR beta chain was sequenced during a study of T cell responses to AZD1222 COVID-19 vaccine. Findings and caveats of the study: All repertoire sampling was performed exclusively after the peak T cell response.

V shed 6 bases and J shed 4 bases, with 10 bases lying between them. The CDR3 has 13 residues. As concerns this clone: What it binds is unknown.

Produced via immunoSEQ multiplex PCR; TCRdb's table is partial and in-frame only. Of roughly 72,000 clones listed, about 91% are singletons. The gene calls are TRBV12-3 or TRBV12-4 and TRBJ1-5; no firm D call. This clonotype originated in an adult who received the MenACWY meningococcal vaccine as a control. Material: peripheral blood, obtained 28 days after the second dose of the MenACWY control vaccine. The chain's CDR3 is CASSTHRNQPQHF. The CDR3 nucleotides are TGTGCCAGCAGCACCCACCGGAATCAGCCCCAGCATTTT.